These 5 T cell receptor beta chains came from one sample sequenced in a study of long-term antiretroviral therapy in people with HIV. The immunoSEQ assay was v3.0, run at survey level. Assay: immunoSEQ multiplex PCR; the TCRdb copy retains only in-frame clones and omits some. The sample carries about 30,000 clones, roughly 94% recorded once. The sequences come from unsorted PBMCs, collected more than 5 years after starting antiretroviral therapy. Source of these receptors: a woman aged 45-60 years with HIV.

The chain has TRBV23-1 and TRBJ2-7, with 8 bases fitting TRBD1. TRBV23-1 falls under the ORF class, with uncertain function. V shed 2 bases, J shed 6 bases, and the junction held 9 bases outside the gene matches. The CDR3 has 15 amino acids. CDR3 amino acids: CASSQKTGTGPEQYF. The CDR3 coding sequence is TGCGCCAGCAGTCAAAAGACCGGGACAGGACCCGAGCAGTACTTC.

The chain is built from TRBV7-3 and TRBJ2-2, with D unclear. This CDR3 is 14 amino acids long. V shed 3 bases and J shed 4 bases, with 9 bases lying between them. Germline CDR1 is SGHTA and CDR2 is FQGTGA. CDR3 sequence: CASSFYDGTGELFF. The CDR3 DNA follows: TGTGCCAGCAGCTTTTATGACGGCACCGGGGAGCTGTTTTTT. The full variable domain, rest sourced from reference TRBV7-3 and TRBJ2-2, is GAGVSQTPSNKVTEKGKYVELRCDPISGHTALYWYRQSLGQGPEFLIYFQGTGAADDSGLPNDRFFAVRPEGSVSTLKIQRTERGDSAVYLCASSFYDGTGELFFGEGSRLTVL.

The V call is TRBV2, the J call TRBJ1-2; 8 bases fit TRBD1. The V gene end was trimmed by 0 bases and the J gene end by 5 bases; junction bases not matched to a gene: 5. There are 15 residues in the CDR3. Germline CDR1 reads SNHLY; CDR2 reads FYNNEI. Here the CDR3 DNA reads TGTGCCAGCAGTGAAGCGGGACAGGTTGGTTATGGCTACACCTTC. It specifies CASSEAGQVGYGYTF. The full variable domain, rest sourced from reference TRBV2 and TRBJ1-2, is EPEVTQTPSHQVTQMGQEVILRCVPISNHLYFYWYRQILGQKVEFLVSFYNNEISEKSEIFDDQFSVERPDGSNFTLKIRSTKLEDSAMYFCASSEAGQVGYGYTFGSGTRLTVV.

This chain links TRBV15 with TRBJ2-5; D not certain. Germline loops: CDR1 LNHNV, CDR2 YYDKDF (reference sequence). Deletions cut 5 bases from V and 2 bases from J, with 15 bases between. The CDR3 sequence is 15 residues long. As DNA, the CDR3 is TGTGCCACCAGCGAGAGGCGTGGGGATCAAGAGACCCAGTACTTC. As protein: CATSERRGDQETQYF.

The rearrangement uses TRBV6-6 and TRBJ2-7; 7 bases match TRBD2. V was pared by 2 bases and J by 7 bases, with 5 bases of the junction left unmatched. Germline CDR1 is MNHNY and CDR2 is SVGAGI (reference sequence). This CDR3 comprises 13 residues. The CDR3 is CASSYGGGGEQYF. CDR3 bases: TGTGCCAGCAGTTACGGTGGCGGGGGTGAGCAGTACTTC.